The rows below give T cell receptor beta chains drawn from one sample of a study of siplizumab effects on memory and regulatory T cells. Only in-frame clones appear in the TCRdb table, and some are missing; sequencing was by immunoSEQ multiplex PCR. In the table there are tens of thousands of clones, approximately 88% of which are singletons. Sequences were obtained from Tregs sorted from blood. These receptors were collected from a human donor in good health. CDR3s include the opening cysteine and the closing phenylalanine or tryptophan. The D gene is left open where the match is weak. Where a row states a size, it is once, few, many or the class of an expanded clone; other rows omit it.

V: TRBV28; J: TRBJ1-5; size: -; D: -; DNA: TGTGCCAGCATTCCGGACAGACAAAGCAATCAGCCCCAGCATTTT; CDR3: CASIPDRQSNQPQHF
V: TRBV29-1; J: TRBJ1-1; size: -; D: -; DNA: TGCAGCGCCAACAGGGTCCTCGGCACTGAAGCTTTCTTT; CDR3: CSANRVLGTEAFF
V: TRBV9; J: TRBJ1-4; size: once; D: TRBD1; DNA: TGTGCCAGCAGCGTAGGCGCAGGGGGCACTGAAAAACTGTTTTTT; CDR3: CASSVGAGGTEKLFF
V: TRBV6-1; J: TRBJ1-2; size: -; D: -; DNA: TGTGCCAGCAGCCGGGGCGCAGTGTGGGTCTATGGCTACACCTTC; CDR3: CASSRGAVWVYGYTF
V: TRBV27; J: TRBJ2-7; size: -; D: -; DNA: TGTGCCAGCAGTTTAATATATGCACGTGGGACCTACGAGCAGTACTTC; CDR3: CASSLIYARGTYEQYF
V: TRBV27; J: TRBJ2-2; size: once; D: -; DNA: TGTGCCAGCAGTTTAGGGTGGCGGAACACCGGGGAGCTGTTTTTT; CDR3: CASSLGWRNTGELFF
V: TRBV6-5; J: TRBJ1-1; size: -; D: -; DNA: TGTGCCAGCCGACAGGCGGCGAACACTGAAGCTTTCTTT; CDR3: CASRQAANTEAFF
V: TRBV7-9; J: TRBJ1-2; size: -; D: TRBD1; DNA: TGTGCCAGCAGCCACGGGACAGGGGTATTGGCCTATGGCTACACCTTC; CDR3: CASSHGTGVLAYGYTF
V: TRBV12-5; J: TRBJ1-4; size: -; D: TRBD1; DNA: TGTGCTAGTGGTCAAGGGACAGGAAATGAAAAACTGTTTTTT; CDR3: CASGQGTGNEKLFF
V: TRBV30; J: TRBJ1-1; size: -; D: -; DNA: TGTGCCTGGAGTAAGAACAGGAACACTGAAGCTTTCTTT; CDR3: CAWSKNRNTEAFF
V: TRBV25-1; J: TRBJ2-2; size: -; D: -; DNA: TGTGCCAGCAGTGAGTACGGGGGCAACACCGGGGAGCTGTTTTTT; CDR3: CASSEYGGNTGELFF
V: TRBV5-1; J: TRBJ2-3; size: -; D: -; DNA: TGCGCCAGCAGCTCTTCAGGAGCGAGCACAGATACGCAGTATTTT; CDR3: CASSSSGASTDTQYF
V: TRBV7-3; J: TRBJ2-3; size: -; D: -; DNA: TGTGCCAGCAGCTTAGGCGGGGCGAGGATCGCAGATACGCAGTATTTT; CDR3: CASSLGGARIADTQYF
V: TRBV6-1; J: TRBJ1-1; size: -; D: TRBD1; DNA: TGTGCCAGCACCCGCCAGGGGGGGACTGAAGCTTTCTTT; CDR3: CASTRQGGTEAFF
V: TRBV2; J: TRBJ2-2; size: -; D: -; DNA: TGTGCCAGCTATGGGGCGGACACCGGGGAGCTGTTTTTT; CDR3: CASYGADTGELFF